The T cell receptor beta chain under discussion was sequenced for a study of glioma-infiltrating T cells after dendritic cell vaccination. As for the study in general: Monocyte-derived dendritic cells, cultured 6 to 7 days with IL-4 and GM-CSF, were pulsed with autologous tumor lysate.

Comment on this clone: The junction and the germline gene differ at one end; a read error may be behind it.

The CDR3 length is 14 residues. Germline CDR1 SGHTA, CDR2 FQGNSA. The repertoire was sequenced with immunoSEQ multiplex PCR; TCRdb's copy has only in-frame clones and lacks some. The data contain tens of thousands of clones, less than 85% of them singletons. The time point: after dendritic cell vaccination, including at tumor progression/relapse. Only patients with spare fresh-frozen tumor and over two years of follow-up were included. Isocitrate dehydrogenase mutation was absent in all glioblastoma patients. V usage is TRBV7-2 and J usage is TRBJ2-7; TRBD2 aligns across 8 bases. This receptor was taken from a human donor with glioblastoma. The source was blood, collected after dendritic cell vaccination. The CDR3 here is CASSLVSGGASSSF. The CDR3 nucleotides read TGTGCCAGCAGCTTAGTGTCCGGGGGGGCTTCGTCCTCGTTC.